Listed below are T cell receptor beta chains from one sample, sequenced in a study of OX40 agonist ivuxolimab in advanced cancers. The repertoire was sequenced with immunoSEQ multiplex PCR; TCRdb's copy has only in-frame clones and lacks some. The sample consists of 30,000 to 45,000 clones, roughly 84% of them appearing once. Sequencing was performed on CD4+ or CD8+ T cells sorted from blood, taken in a trial of the OX40 agonist ivuxolimab. All receptors come from an adult with an advanced solid tumor such as melanoma, head and neck, liver or kidney cancer. CDR3s include the opening cysteine and the closing phenylalanine or tryptophan. Each record gives: D gene, J gene, V gene, clone size, CDR3 DNA, CDR3 protein. A D gene is named only where the DNA matches it firmly. Clone size, where shown, is once, few, many, or a class for clones that have expanded.

d_gene: -; j_gene: TRBJ1-1; v_gene: TRBV6-5; abundance: -; CDR3nt: TGTGCCAGCAGTTACGGGAGAGACACTGAAGCTTTCTTT; CDR3aa: CASSYGRDTEAFF
d_gene: -; j_gene: TRBJ2-1; v_gene: TRBV5-1; abundance: -; CDR3nt: TGCGCCAGCAGCCCGGGCGGCGGGTTGAGCTCCTACAATGAGCAGTTCTTC; CDR3aa: CASSPGGGLSSYNEQFF
d_gene: TRBD1; j_gene: TRBJ2-2; v_gene: TRBV19; abundance: -; CDR3nt: TGTGCCAGTAGTCTGGGACAGGGTGGAATCGGGGAGCTGTTTTTT; CDR3aa: CASSLGQGGIGELFF
d_gene: -; j_gene: TRBJ2-7; v_gene: TRBV5-1; abundance: few; CDR3nt: TGCGCCAGCAGCCTGTCGTGGCACGAGTACGAGCAGTACTTC; CDR3aa: CASSLSWHEYEQYF
d_gene: -; j_gene: TRBJ2-3; v_gene: TRBV27; abundance: -; CDR3nt: TGTGCCAGCAGTTTATCGATGGCGGAAGATACGCAGTATTTT; CDR3aa: CASSLSMAEDTQYF
d_gene: -; j_gene: TRBJ1-2; v_gene: TRBV6-1; abundance: -; CDR3nt: TGTGCCAGCAGTGACATACGGGGAGAGGGACGAACCATCTATGGCTACACCTTC; CDR3aa: CASSDIRGEGRTIYGYTF
d_gene: TRBD1; j_gene: TRBJ2-7; v_gene: TRBV18; abundance: -; CDR3nt: TGTGCCAGCTCACCATTGGCAGGGGGAAATTCCTACGAGCAGTACTTC; CDR3aa: CASSPLAGGNSYEQYF
d_gene: -; j_gene: TRBJ2-1; v_gene: TRBV7-2; abundance: -; CDR3nt: TGTGCCAGCAGCGGCTACAGCAGCCCGTTCTTC; CDR3aa: CASSGYSSPFF
d_gene: -; j_gene: TRBJ2-7; v_gene: TRBV14; abundance: -; CDR3nt: TGTGCCAGCAGCCTTTGGTGGGGGGACTACGAGCAGTACTTC; CDR3aa: CASSLWWGDYEQYF
d_gene: TRBD1; j_gene: TRBJ1-2; v_gene: TRBV4-1; abundance: -; CDR3nt: TGCGCCAGCAGCCAAGATCAGGGGGAGGGCTATGGCTACACCTTC; CDR3aa: CASSQDQGEGYGYTF
d_gene: -; j_gene: TRBJ1-6; v_gene: TRBV7-9; abundance: few; CDR3nt: TGTGCCAGCAGCTTAACAGGGTATAATTCACCCCTCCACTTT; CDR3aa: CASSLTGYNSPLHF
d_gene: -; j_gene: TRBJ1-1; v_gene: TRBV6-5; abundance: -; CDR3nt: TGTGCCAGCAGGGACGTCAAGGGAATGAACACTGAAGCTTTCTTT; CDR3aa: CASRDVKGMNTEAFF
d_gene: TRBD1; j_gene: TRBJ2-5; v_gene: TRBV2; abundance: -; CDR3nt: TGTGCCAGCAGTGAAGCGTGGACAGGGCAAGAGACCCAGTACTTC; CDR3aa: CASSEAWTGQETQYF
d_gene: -; j_gene: TRBJ2-7; v_gene: TRBV5-1; abundance: -; CDR3nt: TGCGCCAGCAGCTTGTCTTCTTCCGAGCAGTACTTC; CDR3aa: CASSLSSSEQYF
d_gene: -; j_gene: TRBJ2-7; v_gene: TRBV19; abundance: -; CDR3nt: TGTGCCAGTGGGGAAACTGGACAGCCCTACGAGCAGTACTTC; CDR3aa: CASGETGQPYEQYF
d_gene: -; j_gene: TRBJ1-5; v_gene: TRBV7-6; abundance: -; CDR3nt: TGTGCCAGCAGCTTAGCGGGTGGTAAAGGCAATCAGCCCCAGCATTTT; CDR3aa: CASSLAGGKGNQPQHF
d_gene: -; j_gene: TRBJ2-7; v_gene: TRBV11-1; abundance: -; CDR3nt: TGTGCCAGCAGCTTTTCAAGCGGCACCTACGAGCAGTACTTC; CDR3aa: CASSFSSGTYEQYF
d_gene: -; j_gene: TRBJ1-6; v_gene: TRBV11-2; abundance: -; CDR3nt: TGTGCCAGCAGCTTGACCGAACAGGGAGAGACCTATAATTCACCCCTCCACTTT; CDR3aa: CASSLTEQGETYNSPLHF
d_gene: TRBD1; j_gene: TRBJ2-7; v_gene: TRBV10-3; abundance: -; CDR3nt: TGTGCCATCAGTGTCCAAGACAGGGTAAGCTCCTACGAGCAGTACTTC; CDR3aa: CAISVQDRVSSYEQYF
d_gene: -; j_gene: TRBJ1-5; v_gene: TRBV23-1; abundance: -; CDR3nt: TGCGCCAGCAGTCGACCGACTGAAAGCAATCAGCCCCAGCATTTT; CDR3aa: CASSRPTESNQPQHF
d_gene: -; j_gene: TRBJ2-7; v_gene: TRBV14; abundance: -; CDR3nt: TGTGCCAGCAGACAGGGAACCTACGAGCAGTACTTC; CDR3aa: CASRQGTYEQYF
d_gene: -; j_gene: TRBJ2-3; v_gene: TRBV5-6; abundance: -; CDR3nt: TGTGCCAGCAGCTTGACAGCGGGTGATACAGATACGCAGTATTTT; CDR3aa: CASSLTAGDTDTQYF